These 14 T cell receptor beta chains were sequenced from one sample in a study of blood T cell repertoires in COVID-19. Clones were sequenced by immunoSEQ multiplex PCR, and TCRdb holds only the in-frame ones, with some missing. The repertoire has approximately 300,000 clones, roughly nine tenths of them found once; the top ten carry 2.6%. Sequenced input: PBMCs or T cells enriched from blood (not recorded which). Receptor source: a man in his 60s who had recovered from COVID-19.

CDR3 residues: CARRRPWQGDYGYTF. The CDR3 DNA is TGTGCCAGAAGAAGGCCGTGGCAGGGGGACTATGGCTACACCTTC. This chain links TRBV5-3 with TRBJ1-2; TRBD1 aligns across 7 bases. TRBV5-3 is identified as an open reading frame with a role that is uncertain. The CDR3 has 15 residues. Unmatched junction bases numbered 10, after V lost 5 bases and J lost 3 bases.

CDR3 nucleotide sequence: TGTGCCAGCAGCCAGAACGGTGAGCAGTTCTTC. This encodes CASSQNGEQFF. The chain joins TRBV4-2 to TRBJ2-1; D remains ambiguous. V lost 3 bases and J lost 9, with 6 bases in between. CDR3 length: 11 amino acids. Germline CDR1 is LGHNA and CDR2 is YNFKEQ.

The chain recombines TRBV18 with TRBJ2-2; 8 nucleotides align to TRBD1. Germline V gene data show CDR1 as KGHSH and CDR2 as LQKENI. The junction had 10 bases not matched to a gene; V was cut back by 5 bases and J by 5 bases. The CDR3 has 16 amino acids. CDR3: CASSTGQDQNTGELFF. As DNA, the CDR3 is TGTGCCAGCTCAACGGGACAGGACCAGAATACCGGGGAGCTGTTTTTT.

The chain carries TRBV7-9 and TRBJ1-4, with D unclear. In germline, CDR1 is SEHNR, CDR2 FQNEAQ (reference sequence). The germline V and J ends were trimmed by 5 bases and 8 bases, with 9 bases remaining between them. CDR3 length: 12 residues. The CDR3 loop is CASSPPAEKLFF. The CDR3 DNA reads as TGTGCCAGCAGCCCCCCCGCGGAAAAACTGTTTTTT. Together with reference TRBV7-9 and TRBJ1-4, the CDR3 gives the full variable domain: DTGVSQNPRHKITKRGQNVTFRCDPISEHNRLYWYRQTLGQGPEFLTYFQNEAQLEKSRLLSDRFSAERPKGSFSTLEIQRTEQGDSAMYLCASSPPAEKLFFGSGTQLSVL.

The genes are TRBV15 and TRBJ1-5; D is unresolved. Deletions cut 2 bases from V and 1 base from J, with 9 bases between. CDR1 and CDR2 from the germline V gene are LNHNV and YYDKDF (reference sequence). The CDR3 totals 15 residues. The CDR3 coding sequence is TGTGCCACCAGCAGAACCCCGGGAAGCAATCAGCCCCAGCATTTT. Protein: CATSRTPGSNQPQHF.

This chain uses TRBV7-9 with TRBJ2-7; a weak D match, TRBD1 (5 bases). Trimming shortened V by 5 bases and J by 6 bases, and 11 bases separated the two germline ends. CDR1 is SEHNR and CDR2 is FQNEAQ in the germline V gene (reference sequence). The CDR3 spans 12 residues. The CDR3 loop is CASSRDRSEQYF. The CDR3 DNA reads as TGTGCCAGCAGCCGAGACAGATCCGAGCAGTACTTC.

The rearrangement uses TRBV10-3 and TRBJ2-3; D not certain. Trimming took 0 bases from V and 0 from J, leaving 10 bases between them. There are 16 residues in the CDR3. Germline lookup yields CDR1 ENHRY and CDR2 SYGVKD. The CDR3 DNA follows: TGTGCCATCAGTGAGTCCCGAGCCGTCAGCACAGATACGCAGTATTTT. It translates to CAISESRAVSTDTQYF.

The chain links TRBV2 to TRBJ2-2; D is unclear. The V end lost 10 bases, the J end lost 0 bases, and 12 bases lay between the germline ends. The germline V gene encodes CDR1 SNHLY and CDR2 FYNNEI. The length of the CDR3 is 14 residues. Here the CDR3 DNA reads TGTGCCACCAAGGCAGGAACGAACACCGGGGAGCTGTTTTTT. Amino acids: CATKAGTNTGELFF.

V usage is TRBV18 and J usage is TRBJ2-3; D is uncertain. The CDR3 runs to 15 residues. Germline V lookup: CDR1 KGHSH, CDR2 LQKENI. V was trimmed by 2 bases and J by 6 bases, leaving 15 bases between them. The CDR3 DNA sequence: TGTGCCAGCTCACCAGGGCCACCTGGTTCGGATACGCAGTATTTT. Translating it yields CASSPGPPGSDTQYF. Supplemented by reference TRBV18 and TRBJ2-3, the full variable domain reads NAGVMQNPRHLVRRRGQEARLRCSPMKGHSHVYWYRQLPEEGLKFMVYLQKENIIDESGMPKERFSAEFPKEGPSILRIQQVVRGDSAAYFCASSPGPPGSDTQYFGPGTRLTVL.

The V gene is TRBV24-1, the J gene TRBJ1-1; D unclear. Germline values: CDR1 KGHDR, CDR2 SFDVKD. This CDR3 region has 12 residues. With 3 bases removed from V and 9 bases from J, the gap between germline ends came to 10 bases. In DNA, the CDR3 is TGTGCCACCAGTGATCCCGCGGGGAAAGCTTTCTTT. It yields the protein CATSDPAGKAFF.

A single count supports this clone. V is TRBV19 and J is TRBJ1-5; D is undetermined. Deletions cut 1 base from V and 8 bases from J, with 12 bases between. Germline values: CDR1 LNHDA, CDR2 SQIVND (reference sequence). This CDR3 is 14 amino acids long. The DNA of the CDR3 is TGTGCCAGTAGTATAGTGGCAGTCCGTGAGCCCCAGCATTTT. It yields the protein CASSIVAVREPQHF.

The rearrangement links TRBV3-1 (or the pseudogene TRBV3-2) to TRBJ1-4, with D unresolved. Trimming left V 4 bases short and J 3 bases short, with 24 bases between. The length of the CDR3 is 19 residues. Germline CDR1 reads LGHDT; CDR2 reads YNNKEL (reference sequence). DNA of the CDR3: TGTGCCAGCAGCCCTAACCACCGTCGGGCGGGAAGATCTAATGAAAAACTGTTTTTT. This sequence encodes CASSPNHRRAGRSNEKLFF.

The rearrangement uses TRBV3-1 (or the pseudogene TRBV3-2) and TRBJ1-6, with D perhaps TRBD1 (6 bases). The germline gives CDR1 LGHDT, CDR2 YNNKEL (reference sequence). The CDR3 extends over 14 amino acids. Trimming took off 1 base at V and 10 bases at J, with 11 bases between the two ends. This CDR3 reads CASSQGVTGSPLHF. The CDR3 nucleotides are TGTGCCAGCAGCCAAGGTGTGACAGGATCACCCCTCCACTTT.

This clone appeared once. This sequence joins TRBV3-1 (or the pseudogene TRBV3-2) and TRBJ2-1, with D possibly matching TRBD2 (7 bases). The germline V gene encodes CDR1 LGHDT and CDR2 YNNKEL (reference sequence). This CDR3 is built from 17 residues. Trimming cost V 1 base and J 2 bases, with 15 bases left between them. CDR3 in DNA: TGTGCCAGCAGCCAAGGCGTGTCGGGGGGCCCCTACAATGAGCAGTTCTTC. It translates to CASSQGVSGGPYNEQFF.